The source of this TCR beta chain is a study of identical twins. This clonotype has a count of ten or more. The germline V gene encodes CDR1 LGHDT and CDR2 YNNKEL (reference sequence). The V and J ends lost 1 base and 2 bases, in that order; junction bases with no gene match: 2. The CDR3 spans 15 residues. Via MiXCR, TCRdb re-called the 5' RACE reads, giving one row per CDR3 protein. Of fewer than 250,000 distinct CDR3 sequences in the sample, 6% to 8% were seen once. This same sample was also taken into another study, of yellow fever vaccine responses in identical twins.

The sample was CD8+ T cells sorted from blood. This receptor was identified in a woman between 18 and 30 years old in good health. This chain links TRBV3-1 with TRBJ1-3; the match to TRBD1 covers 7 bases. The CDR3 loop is CASSQGQGTGNTIYF. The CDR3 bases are TGTGCCAGCAGCCAAGGACAGGGTACTGGAAACACCATATATTTT.